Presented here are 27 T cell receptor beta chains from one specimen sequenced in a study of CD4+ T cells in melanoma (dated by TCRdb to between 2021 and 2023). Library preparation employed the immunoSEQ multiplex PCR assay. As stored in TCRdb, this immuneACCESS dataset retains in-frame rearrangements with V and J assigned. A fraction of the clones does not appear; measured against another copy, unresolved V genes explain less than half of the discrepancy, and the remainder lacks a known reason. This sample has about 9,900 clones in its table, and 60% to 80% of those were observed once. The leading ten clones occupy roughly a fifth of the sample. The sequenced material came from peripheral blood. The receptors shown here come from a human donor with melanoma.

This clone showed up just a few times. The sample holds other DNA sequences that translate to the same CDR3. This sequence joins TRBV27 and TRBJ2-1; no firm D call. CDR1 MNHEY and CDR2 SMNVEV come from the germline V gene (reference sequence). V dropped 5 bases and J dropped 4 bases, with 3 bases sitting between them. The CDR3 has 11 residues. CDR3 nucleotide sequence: TGTGCCAGCAGTGTTTACAATGAGCAGTTCTTC. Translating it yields CASSVYNEQFF.

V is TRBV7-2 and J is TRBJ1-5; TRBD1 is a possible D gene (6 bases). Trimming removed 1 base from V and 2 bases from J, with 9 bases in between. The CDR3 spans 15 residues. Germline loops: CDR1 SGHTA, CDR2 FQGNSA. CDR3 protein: CASSLGDTRNQPQHF. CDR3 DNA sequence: TGTGCCAGCAGCTTAGGGGACACCCGCAATCAGCCCCAGCATTTT. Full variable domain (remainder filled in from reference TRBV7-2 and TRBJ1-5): GAGVSQSPSNKVTEKGKDVELRCDPISGHTALYWYRQSLGQGLEFLIYFQGNSAPDKSGLPSDRFSAERTGGSVSTLTIQRTQQEDSAVYLCASSLGDTRNQPQHFGDGTRLSIL.

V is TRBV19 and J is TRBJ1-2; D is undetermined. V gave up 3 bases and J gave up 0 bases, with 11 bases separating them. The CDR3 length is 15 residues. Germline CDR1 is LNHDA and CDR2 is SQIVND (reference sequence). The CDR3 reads CASSISREANYGYTF. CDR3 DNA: TGTGCCAGTAGTATCAGTCGGGAAGCTAACTATGGCTACACCTTC. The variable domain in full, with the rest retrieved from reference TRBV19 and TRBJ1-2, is DGGITQSPKYLFRKEGQNVTLSCEQNLNHDAMYWYRQDPGQGLRLIYYSQIVNDFQKGDIAEGYSVSREKKESFPLTVTSAQKNPTAFYLCASSISREANYGYTFGSGTRLTVV.

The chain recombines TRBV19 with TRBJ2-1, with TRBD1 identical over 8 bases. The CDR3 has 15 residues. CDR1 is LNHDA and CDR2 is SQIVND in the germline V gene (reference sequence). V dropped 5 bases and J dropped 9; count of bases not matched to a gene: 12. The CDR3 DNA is TGTGCCAGTAGTGCTGGACAGGGTCCGGGGGCTGAGCAGTTCTTC. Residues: CASSAGQGPGAEQFF. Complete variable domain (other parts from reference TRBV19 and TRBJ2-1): DGGITQSPKYLFRKEGQNVTLSCEQNLNHDAMYWYRQDPGQGLRLIYYSQIVNDFQKGDIAEGYSVSREKKESFPLTVTSAQKNPTAFYLCASSAGQGPGAEQFFGPGTRLTVL.

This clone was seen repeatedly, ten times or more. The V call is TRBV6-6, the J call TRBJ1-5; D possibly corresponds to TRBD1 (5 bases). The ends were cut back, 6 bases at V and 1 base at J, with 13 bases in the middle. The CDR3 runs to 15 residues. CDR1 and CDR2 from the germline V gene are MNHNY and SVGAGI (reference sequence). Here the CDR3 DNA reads TGTGCCAGCAGGTGGGGGGACGGCAGCAATCAGCCCCAGCATTTT. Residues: CASRWGDGSNQPQHF.

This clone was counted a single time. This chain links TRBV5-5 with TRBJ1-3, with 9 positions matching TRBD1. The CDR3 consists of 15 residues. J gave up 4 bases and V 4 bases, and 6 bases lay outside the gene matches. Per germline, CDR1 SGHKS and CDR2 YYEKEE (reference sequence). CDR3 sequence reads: CASSPQGAGGNTIYF. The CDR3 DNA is TGTGCCAGCAGCCCACAGGGGGCCGGGGGAAACACCATATATTTT. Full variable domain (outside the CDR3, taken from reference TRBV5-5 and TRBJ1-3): DAGVTQSPTHLIKTRGQQVTLRCSPISGHKSVSWYQQVLGQGPQFIFQYYEKEERGRGNFPDRFSARQFPNYSSELNVNALLLGDSALYLCASSPQGAGGNTIYFGEGSWLTVV.

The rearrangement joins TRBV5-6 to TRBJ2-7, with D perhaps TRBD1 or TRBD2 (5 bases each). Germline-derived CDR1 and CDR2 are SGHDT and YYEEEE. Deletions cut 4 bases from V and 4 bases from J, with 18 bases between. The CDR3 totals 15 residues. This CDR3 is CASSGAPGSMYEQYF. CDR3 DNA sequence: TGTGCCAGCAGCGGGGCCCCGGGGAGTATGTACGAGCAGTACTTC.

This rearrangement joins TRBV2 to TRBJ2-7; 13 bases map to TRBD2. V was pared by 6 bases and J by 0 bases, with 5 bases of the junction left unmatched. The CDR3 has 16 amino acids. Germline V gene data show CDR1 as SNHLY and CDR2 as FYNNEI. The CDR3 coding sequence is TGTGCCAGCAGGGGGGGACTAGCGGGGAGCTCCTACGAGCAGTACTTC. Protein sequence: CASRGGLAGSSYEQYF. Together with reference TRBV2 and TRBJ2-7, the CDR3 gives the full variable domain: EPEVTQTPSHQVTQMGQEVILRCVPISNHLYFYWYRQILGQKVEFLVSFYNNEISEKSEIFDDQFSVERPDGSNFTLKIRSTKLEDSAMYFCASRGGLAGSSYEQYFGPGTRLTVT.

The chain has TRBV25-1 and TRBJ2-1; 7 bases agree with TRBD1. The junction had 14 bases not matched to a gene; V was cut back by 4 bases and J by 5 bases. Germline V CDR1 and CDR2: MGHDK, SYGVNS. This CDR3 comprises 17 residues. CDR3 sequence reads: CASSAILDRASNNEQFF. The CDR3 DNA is TGTGCCAGCAGTGCCATCCTCGACAGGGCATCCAACAATGAGCAGTTCTTC.

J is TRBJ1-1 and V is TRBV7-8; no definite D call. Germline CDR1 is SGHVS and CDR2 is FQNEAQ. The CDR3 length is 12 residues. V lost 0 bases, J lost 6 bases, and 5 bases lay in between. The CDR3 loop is CASSLAGSEAFF. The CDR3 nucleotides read TGTGCCAGCAGCTTAGCTGGATCTGAAGCTTTCTTT.

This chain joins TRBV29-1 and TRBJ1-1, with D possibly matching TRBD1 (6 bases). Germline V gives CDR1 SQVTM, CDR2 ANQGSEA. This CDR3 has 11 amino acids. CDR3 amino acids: CSGQSGAEAFF. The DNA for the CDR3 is TGCAGTGGACAGTCGGGGGCTGAAGCTTTCTTT.

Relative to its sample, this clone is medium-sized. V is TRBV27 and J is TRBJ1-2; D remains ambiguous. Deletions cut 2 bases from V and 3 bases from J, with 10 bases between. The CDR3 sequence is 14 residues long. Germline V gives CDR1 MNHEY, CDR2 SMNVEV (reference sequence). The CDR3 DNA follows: TGTGCCAGCAGTTTAAGTAGGGATGACTATGGCTACACCTTC. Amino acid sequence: CASSLSRDDYGYTF.

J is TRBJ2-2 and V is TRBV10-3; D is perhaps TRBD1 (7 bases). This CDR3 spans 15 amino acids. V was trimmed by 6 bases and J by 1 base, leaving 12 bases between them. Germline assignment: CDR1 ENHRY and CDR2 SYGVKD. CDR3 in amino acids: CAIRTGRENTGELFF. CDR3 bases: TGTGCCATCAGGACAGGGCGGGAGAACACCGGGGAGCTGTTTTTT.

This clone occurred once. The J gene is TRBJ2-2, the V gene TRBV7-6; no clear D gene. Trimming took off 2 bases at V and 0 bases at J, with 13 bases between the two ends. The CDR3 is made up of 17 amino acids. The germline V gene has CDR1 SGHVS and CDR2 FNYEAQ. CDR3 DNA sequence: TGTGCCAGCAGCTTACGATTGAGAGACACGAACACCGGGGAGCTGTTTTTT. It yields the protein CASSLRLRDTNTGELFF.

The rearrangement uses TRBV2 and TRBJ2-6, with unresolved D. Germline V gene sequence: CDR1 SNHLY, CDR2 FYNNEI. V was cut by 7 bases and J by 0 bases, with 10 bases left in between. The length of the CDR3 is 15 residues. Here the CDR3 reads CASTPLTSGANVLTF. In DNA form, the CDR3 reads TGTGCCAGCACCCCACTAACCTCTGGGGCCAACGTCCTGACTTTC. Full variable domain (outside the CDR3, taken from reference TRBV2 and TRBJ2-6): EPEVTQTPSHQVTQMGQEVILRCVPISNHLYFYWYRQILGQKVEFLVSFYNNEISEKSEIFDDQFSVERPDGSNFTLKIRSTKLEDSAMYFCASTPLTSGANVLTFGAGSRLTVL.

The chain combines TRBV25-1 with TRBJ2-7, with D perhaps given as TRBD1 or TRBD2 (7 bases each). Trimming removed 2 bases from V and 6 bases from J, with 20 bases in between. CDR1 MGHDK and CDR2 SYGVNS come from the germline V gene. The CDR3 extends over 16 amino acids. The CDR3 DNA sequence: TGTGCCAGCAGTGAAAAGGGGGGGGACAGAAAGCCCGAGCAGTACTTC. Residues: CASSEKGGDRKPEQYF.

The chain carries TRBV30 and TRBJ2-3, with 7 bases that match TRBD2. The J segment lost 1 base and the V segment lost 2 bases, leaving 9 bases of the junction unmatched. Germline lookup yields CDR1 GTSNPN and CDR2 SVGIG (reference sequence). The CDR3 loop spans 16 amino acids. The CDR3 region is CAWSLSFAGGTDTQYF. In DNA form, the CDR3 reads TGTGCCTGGAGTCTCAGTTTTGCGGGGGGCACAGATACGCAGTATTTT.

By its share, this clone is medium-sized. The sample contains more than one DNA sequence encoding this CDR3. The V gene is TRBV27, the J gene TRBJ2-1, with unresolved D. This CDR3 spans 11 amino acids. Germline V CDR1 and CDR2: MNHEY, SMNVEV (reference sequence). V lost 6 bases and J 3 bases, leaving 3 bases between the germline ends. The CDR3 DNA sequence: TGTGCCAGCAGGGTCTACAATGAGCAGTTCTTC. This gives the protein CASRVYNEQFF.

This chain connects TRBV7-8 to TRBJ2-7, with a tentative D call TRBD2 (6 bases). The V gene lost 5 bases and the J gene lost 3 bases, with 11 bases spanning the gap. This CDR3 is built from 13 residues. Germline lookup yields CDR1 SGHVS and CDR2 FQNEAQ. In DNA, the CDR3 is TGTGCCAGCAGCCTGGGACTGGGCTACGAGCAGTACTTC. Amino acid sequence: CASSLGLGYEQYF. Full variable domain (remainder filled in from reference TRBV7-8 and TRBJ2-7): GAGVSQSPRYKVAKRGQDVALRCDPISGHVSLFWYQQALGQGPEFLTYFQNEAQLDKSGLPSDRFFAERPEGSVSTLKIQRTQQEDSAVYLCASSLGLGYEQYFGPGTRLTVT.

The CDR3 nucleotides read TGTGCCAGTAGTATACATACGGAATCTATGTATGGCTACACCTTC. This gives the protein CASSIHTESMYGYTF. The gene calls are TRBV19 and TRBJ1-2; no firm D call. V lost 2 bases to trimming and J lost 5 bases, with 15 bases between them. The germline gives CDR1 LNHDA, CDR2 SQIVND (reference sequence). CDR3 length: 15 amino acids. Together with reference TRBV19 and TRBJ1-2, the CDR3 gives the full variable domain: DGGITQSPKYLFRKEGQNVTLSCEQNLNHDAMYWYRQDPGQGLRLIYYSQIVNDFQKGDIAEGYSVSREKKESFPLTVTSAQKNPTAFYLCASSIHTESMYGYTFGSGTRLTVV.

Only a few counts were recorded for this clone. The CDR3 DNA follows: TGTGCCAGCAGTTACTCGATCTCTGGGCCGTCCTACGAGCAGTACTTC. Translation: CASSYSISGPSYEQYF. The chain combines TRBV6-5 with TRBJ2-7, with D unclear. The CDR3 is made up of 16 amino acids. The germline V gene encodes CDR1 MNHEY and CDR2 SVGAGI. V gave up 0 bases and J gave up 1 base, with 13 bases separating them.

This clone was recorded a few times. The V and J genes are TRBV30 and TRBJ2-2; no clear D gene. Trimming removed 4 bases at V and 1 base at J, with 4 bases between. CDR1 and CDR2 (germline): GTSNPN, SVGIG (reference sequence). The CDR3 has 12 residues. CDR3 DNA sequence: TGTGCCTGGATAGGGAACACCGGGGAGCTGTTTTTT. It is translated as CAWIGNTGELFF.

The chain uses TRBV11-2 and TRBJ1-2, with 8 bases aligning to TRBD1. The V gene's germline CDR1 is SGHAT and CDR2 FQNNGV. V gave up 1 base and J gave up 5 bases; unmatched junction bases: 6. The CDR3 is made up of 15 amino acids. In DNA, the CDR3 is TGTGCCAGCAGCTTAGGGGCAGGGGGCGCTTATGGCTACACCTTC. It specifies CASSLGAGGAYGYTF.

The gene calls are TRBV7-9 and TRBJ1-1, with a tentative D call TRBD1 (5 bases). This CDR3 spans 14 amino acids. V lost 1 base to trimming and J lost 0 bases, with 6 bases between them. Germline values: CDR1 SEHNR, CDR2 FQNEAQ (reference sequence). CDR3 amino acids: CASSLGQMNTEAFF. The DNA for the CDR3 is TGTGCCAGCAGCTTAGGACAGATGAACACTGAAGCTTTCTTT.

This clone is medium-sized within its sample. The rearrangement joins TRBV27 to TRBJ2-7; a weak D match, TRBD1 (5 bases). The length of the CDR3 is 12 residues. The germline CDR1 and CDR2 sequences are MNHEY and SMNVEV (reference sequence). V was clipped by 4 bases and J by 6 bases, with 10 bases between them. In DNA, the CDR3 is TGTGCCAGCAGTTCTACAGGCCGCGAGCAGTACTTC. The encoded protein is CASSSTGREQYF.

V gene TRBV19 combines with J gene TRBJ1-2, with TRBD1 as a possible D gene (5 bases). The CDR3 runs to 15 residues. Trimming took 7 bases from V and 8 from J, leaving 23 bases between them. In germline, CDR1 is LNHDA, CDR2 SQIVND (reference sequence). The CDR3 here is CASISREAALRGYTF. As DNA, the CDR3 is TGTGCCAGTATATCCAGGGAAGCGGCTCTGAGGGGCTACACCTTC.

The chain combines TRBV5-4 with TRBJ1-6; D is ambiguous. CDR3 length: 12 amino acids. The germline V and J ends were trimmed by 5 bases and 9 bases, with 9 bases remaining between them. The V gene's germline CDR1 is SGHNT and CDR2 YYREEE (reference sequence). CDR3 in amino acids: CASRKESSPLHF. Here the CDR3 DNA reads TGTGCCAGCAGAAAGGAGAGTTCACCCCTCCACTTT.